The present T cell receptor (beta chain) was sequenced within a study of blood T cell repertoires in COVID-19. Turning to the study itself: T cells, B-cell-depleted T cells, or PBMCs provided the cDNA or gDNA that served as material.

As handled by the study authors: Reference gene primer amplification gave estimated nucleated cell counts. Clones were read by immunoSEQ multiplex PCR, and TCRdb kept only the in-frame ones, dropping some. For V, J and clone size, that table is used; D and trimming come from the DNA. The sample lists some 300,000 clones, more than 90% occurring once. Germline V gene lookup returns CDR1 SGHRS and CDR2 YFSETQ. The CDR3 has 14 residues. Trimming took off 4 bases at V and 6 bases at J, with 16 bases between the two ends. Cohorts were assigned according to the clinical history that participants reported. People in the exposed group encountered a COVID-19 case within 2 weeks before entering the study.

The sequenced material came from PBMCs or T cells enriched from blood (not recorded which). The chain carries TRBV5-1 and TRBJ1-2; D might be TRBD1 (6 bases). This clonotype originated in a woman aged 25-40 years who had been exposed to COVID-19. DNA for the CDR3: TGCGCCAGCAGCCCGGTCAGGGGTAGCGATGGCTACACCTTC. Protein product: CASSPVRGSDGYTF.